The next 28 T cell receptor beta chains were all read from a single sample in a study of blood T cells in healthy people across ages. Alongside a J-beta primer mix, a sample-barcoded 5' primer served in a second PCR lasting roughly 7 to 12 cycles. TCRdb called the 5' RACE reads again in MiXCR, with one record for every CDR3 protein. The sample carries about 800,000 distinct CDR3 sequences, around 25% recorded once. These data were also reused for a study on T cells of mothers and their children.

Sequencing used blood. The source of these receptors is a boy aged 10-17 years in good health.

This clonotype has more than one count but fewer than ten. The chain combines TRBV7-9 with TRBJ2-2, with 7 bases that match TRBD1. Germline lookup yields CDR1 SEHNR and CDR2 FQNEAQ (reference sequence). V shed 5 bases, J shed 10 bases, and the junction held 4 bases outside the gene matches. This CDR3 is built from 12 residues. The CDR3 nucleotides read TGTGCCAGCAGCCGCAGGGGGAAGGAGCTGTTTTTT. Protein: CASSRRGKELFF.

This clonotype showed up just a few times. The genes are TRBV7-9 and TRBJ2-2; 10 nucleotides line up with TRBD1. Germline CDR1 and CDR2: SEHNR and FQNEAQ (reference sequence). V shed 5 bases, J shed 6 bases, and the junction held 6 bases outside the gene matches. The CDR3 covers 15 residues. CDR3 amino acids: CASSPRDRGPGELFF. The CDR3 DNA reads as TGTGCCAGCAGCCCCCGGGACAGGGGCCCCGGGGAGCTGTTTTTT.

The rearrangement links TRBV7-6 to TRBJ1-1; tentatively, D is TRBD1 (5 bases). The CDR3 runs 15 residues. Trimming removed 2 bases at V and 7 bases at J, with 17 bases between. Germline values: CDR1 SGHVS, CDR2 FNYEAQ. Here the CDR3 reads CASSLRGDGRGEAFF. The CDR3 nucleotides are TGTGCCAGCAGCTTAAGGGGTGACGGGCGGGGTGAAGCTTTCTTT. The variable domain in full, completed from reference TRBV7-6 and TRBJ1-1, reads GAGVSQSPRYKVTKRGQDVALRCDPISGHVSLYWYRQALGQGPEFLTYFNYEAQQDKSGLPNDRFSAERPEGSISTLTIQRTEQRDSAMYRCASSLRGDGRGEAFFGQGTRLTVV.

This clonotype was counted only a few times. The gene calls are TRBV28 and TRBJ1-2; a weak D match, TRBD1 (5 bases). V was clipped by 3 bases and J by 3 bases, with 11 bases between them. This CDR3 is built from 14 residues. From germline, CDR1 is MDHEN and CDR2 SYDVKM. The CDR3 DNA reads TGTGCCAGCAGTTTCGGGGCCCCCTACTATGGCTACACCTTC. It encodes CASSFGAPYYGYTF.

Details on this clonotype: One end of the junction does not line up with germline, which may come from a read error. V usage is TRBV9 and J usage is TRBJ2-7, with no clear D. Germline-derived CDR1 and CDR2 are SGDLS and YYNGEE. This CDR3 is 15 amino acids long. In DNA form, the CDR3 reads TGTGCCAGCGGCGTAGGTTCTAGTTTAAGTAACGAGCAGTACTTC. Translating it yields CASGVGSSLSNEQYF.

This clonotype was found a few times. The junction shows a germline mismatch at one end, possibly a read error. The CDR3 sequence: CASSTDRNPPLHF. The DNA of the CDR3 is TGCGCCAGCAGCACGGACAGAAATCCACCCCTCCACTTT. The chain recombines TRBV28 with TRBJ1-6; D perhaps matches TRBD1 (6 bases). CDR1 is MDHEN and CDR2 is SYDVKM in the germline V gene. CDR3 length: 13 residues.

In DNA form, the CDR3 reads TGTGCCAGCAGTGAGCAAAATGAGCAGTTCTTC. Its translation: CASSEQNEQFF. The rearrangement joins TRBV2 to TRBJ2-1, with D unclear. Germline V gene lookup returns CDR1 SNHLY and CDR2 FYNNEI. The germline V and J ends were trimmed by 3 bases and 7 bases, with 4 bases remaining between them. The CDR3 length is 11 residues.

V usage is TRBV20-1 and J usage is TRBJ1-2, with D maybe TRBD1 (6 bases). This CDR3 has 11 amino acids. CDR1 is DFQATT, CDR2 SNEGSKA, per germline (reference sequence). V dropped 6 bases and J dropped 5 bases, with 10 bases sitting between them. CDR3 DNA sequence: TGCAGTGCCCGGACAGTTTATGGCTACACCTTC. This encodes CSARTVYGYTF.

The chain employs TRBV20-1 and TRBJ2-1; D ambiguous. This CDR3 is built from 11 residues. Germline CDR1 reads DFQATT; CDR2 reads SNEGSKA (reference sequence). The V end was cut by 7 bases, the J end by 4 bases, with 8 bases between. CDR3 nucleotides: TGCAGTGGACGGGCGTACAATGAGCAGTTCTTC. Amino acid sequence: CSGRAYNEQFF.

The rearrangement links TRBV7-2 to TRBJ1-1; TRBD1 aligns across 7 bases. The length of the CDR3 is 15 residues. Trimming cost V 7 bases and J 1 base; bases outside gene matches: 9. Germline lookup yields CDR1 SGHTA and CDR2 FQGNSA. The CDR3 here is CASIETGVGNTEAFF. The CDR3 DNA sequence: TGTGCCAGCATCGAAACAGGGGTGGGGAACACTGAAGCTTTCTTT.

This clonotype was counted between two and nine times. The rearrangement joins TRBV5-5 to TRBJ2-2, with D possibly TRBD2 on 5 matching bases. V was pared by 4 bases and J by 6 bases, with 19 bases between. Germline CDR1 SGHKS, CDR2 YYEKEE (reference sequence). This CDR3 comprises 16 residues. In nucleotides, the CDR3 is TGTGCCAGCAGCCGCCTTGGGTCGCGGGCGGCCGGGGAGCTGTTTTTT. Protein: CASSRLGSRAAGELFF. Full variable domain (missing parts from reference TRBV5-5 and TRBJ2-2): DAGVTQSPTHLIKTRGQQVTLRCSPISGHKSVSWYQQVLGQGPQFIFQYYEKEERGRGNFPDRFSARQFPNYSSELNVNALLLGDSALYLCASSRLGSRAAGELFFGEGSRLTVL.

The J gene is TRBJ1-2, the V gene TRBV6-5; 9 bases are a match to TRBD1. Germline assignment: CDR1 MNHEY and CDR2 SVGAGI. The V and J ends lost 4 bases and 3 bases, in that order; junction bases with no gene match: 9. CDR3 size: 16 residues. CDR3 bases: TGTGCCAGCAGTTCCATAGGGGGACAGGGTGACTATGGCTACACCTTC. This codes for CASSSIGGQGDYGYTF.

The V call is TRBV7-2, the J call TRBJ2-4; 8 bases map to TRBD2. The CDR3 runs 15 residues. CDR1 and CDR2 (germline): SGHTA, FQGNSA. Germline trimming cut 1 base from V and 6 bases from J; bases unmatched to any gene: 5. The DNA of the CDR3 is TGTGCCAGCAGCTTAGATCGGCTAGCGGGAAACATTCAGTACTTC. As protein: CASSLDRLAGNIQYF.

In this sample, this clonotype turned up a few times. The rearrangement links TRBV5-1 to TRBJ2-3; 8 positions agree with TRBD1. Germline CDR1 is SGHRS and CDR2 is YFSETQ. V dropped 4 bases and J dropped 3; count of bases not matched to a gene: 10. CDR3 length: 16 residues. CDR3 loop: CASSPGQAYRTDTQYF. The CDR3 DNA is TGCGCCAGCAGCCCGGGACAGGCTTATAGGACAGATACGCAGTATTTT.

The chain uses TRBV28 and TRBJ2-5; D unresolved. The J call may be mistaken, given a closer DNA end match to TRBJ2-1. Germline V gives CDR1 MDHEN, CDR2 SYDVKM. The CDR3 is 12 amino acids. Here the CDR3 reads CASSRPVPEQFF. CDR3 bases: TGTGCCAGCAGCCGACCGGTCCCCGAGCAGTTCTTC.

Many counts were recorded for this clonotype. The chain couples TRBV18 to TRBJ2-7; 8 bases are a match to TRBD2. This CDR3 contains 14 residues. CDR1 KGHSH and CDR2 LQKENI come from the germline V gene. J was trimmed by 3 bases and V by 3 bases; bases with no gene match: 4. The CDR3 is CASSPAGGSYEQYF. CDR3 coding DNA: TGTGCCAGCTCACCGGCGGGGGGAAGCTACGAGCAGTACTTC.

This clonotype was detected only a few times. This chain joins TRBV7-9 and TRBJ2-5, with 7 bases identical to TRBD1. The J call may be incorrect, as the DNA end agrees better with TRBJ2-1. Germline V gene lookup returns CDR1 SEHNR and CDR2 FQNEAQ (reference sequence). CDR3 size: 15 residues. The CDR3 spells CASSFTTGLGNEQFF. In DNA form, the CDR3 reads TGTGCCAGCAGCTTTACGACAGGGTTGGGGAATGAGCAGTTCTTC.

The genes are TRBV7-9 and TRBJ2-1, with 10 positions matching TRBD1. J lost 8 bases, V lost 4 bases, and 8 bases had no gene match. This CDR3 is 15 amino acids long. CDR1 and CDR2 (germline): SEHNR, FQNEAQ (reference sequence). CDR3 amino acids: CASSYRTGGFYEQFF. For the CDR3, the DNA is TGTGCCAGCAGCTACCGGACAGGGGGGTTCTATGAGCAGTTCTTC.

The chain combines TRBV28 with TRBJ1-4; tentative D call: TRBD1 (5 bases). Germline V lookup: CDR1 MDHEN, CDR2 SYDVKM. This CDR3 spans 14 amino acids. V shed 3 bases and J shed 8 bases, with 13 bases lying between them. This CDR3 reads CASSLTATREKLFF. The CDR3 bases are TGTGCCAGCAGTTTGACAGCGACGAGAGAAAAACTGTTTTTT.

The gene calls are TRBV9 and TRBJ2-5; 12 bases agree with TRBD2. The end of the DNA is better explained by TRBJ2-1, so the J call may be wrong. Germline values: CDR1 SGDLS, CDR2 YYNGEE. The CDR3 is 15 amino acids. CDR3 residues: CASSVEGLAGNEQFF. CDR3 nucleotide sequence: TGTGCCAGCAGCGTAGAGGGACTAGCGGGTAATGAGCAGTTCTTC.

CDR3 bases: TGCAGTGCTAGAGATCCGCGGCCCGGGGGCGGAAATGAAAAACTGTTTTTT. It codes for CSARDPRPGGGNEKLFF. The V call is TRBV20-1, the J call TRBJ1-4; possibly TRBD1 for D (6 bases). Germline V gene sequence: CDR1 DFQATT, CDR2 SNEGSKA (reference sequence). The CDR3 spans 17 residues. Between the trimmed V and J ends, which lost 0 bases and 5 bases, there was a span of 19 bases.

This clonotype was detected only a few times. The chain has TRBV12-3 or TRBV12-4 and TRBJ1-5; TRBD1 matches 7 bases. J gave up 0 bases and V 4 bases, and 3 bases lay outside the gene matches. The length of the CDR3 is 15 residues. This CDR3 reads CASSWDSYSNQPQHF. DNA for the CDR3: TGTGCCAGCAGTTGGGACAGTTATAGCAATCAGCCCCAGCATTTT.

A few counts support this clonotype. The genes are TRBV1 and TRBJ2-5; the table's D call, TRBD2, has no DNA check behind it. TRBV1 is classified as a pseudogene. This CDR3 contains 19 residues. The CDR3 nucleotides are TGCACCAGCAGCCAAAATAGTGCGGGGACCGACGTTATCCAAGAGACCCAGTACTTC. Amino acid sequence: CTSSQNSAGTDVIQETQYF.

This clonotype was seen a few times. The chain carries TRBV2 and TRBJ2-1, with unresolved D. The end of the DNA fits TRBJ2-5 better, so the J call may be wrong. CDR1 SNHLY and CDR2 FYNNEI come from the germline V gene. This CDR3 has 14 amino acids. The CDR3 DNA is TGTGCCAGCAGTGAAGATGGCCTGACGGAGACCCAGTACTTC. Protein product: CASSEDGLTETQYF.

The chain combines TRBV12-3 or TRBV12-4 with TRBJ2-4, with 12 bases fitting TRBD1. Trimming at V came to 6 bases and at J to 10 bases, leaving 7 bases not matched to a gene. CDR3 size: 14 residues. The CDR3 protein is CASRDGTGGLIQYF. The CDR3, as DNA: TGTGCCAGCAGAGACGGGACAGGGGGCCTTATTCAGTACTTC.

This clonotype occurred once. This chain uses TRBV11-2 with TRBJ2-7; D unclear. CDR3 length: 15 amino acids. Germline CDR1 reads SGHAT; CDR2 reads FQNNGV. V lost 1 base and J lost 2, with 12 bases in between. The CDR3 loop is CASSLALRDTYEQYF. In nucleotides, the CDR3 is TGTGCCAGCAGCTTAGCGTTGCGAGACACCTACGAGCAGTACTTC.

In this sample, this clonotype turned up a few times. Because the CDR3 is missing its conserved closing phenylalanine or tryptophan, this is likely a read error. The J gene is TRBJ2-1, the V gene TRBV7-2; 9 bases fit TRBD2. J was trimmed by 4 bases and V by 1 base; bases with no gene match: 2. CDR3 size: 15 residues. Germline V gene data show CDR1 as SGHTA and CDR2 as FQGNSA. CDR3: CASSLGRGGYNEQFL. CDR3 sequence (DNA): TGTGCCAGCAGCTTAGGGCGGGGGGGATACAATGAGCAGTTCCTC.

This clonotype has only a few counts. The junction does not match germline at one end; this may be a read error. The chain couples TRBV29-1 to TRBJ2-7; D remains unclear. The CDR3 is 14 amino acids. Germline CDR1 reads SQVTM; CDR2 reads ANQGSEA. CDR3 region: CGVLERAPTWEQYF. The DNA for the CDR3 is TGCGGCGTTCTGGAGCGTGCTCCTACTTGGGAGCAGTACTTC.